The rows below give T cell receptor beta chains drawn from one sample of a study of regulatory T cells in long-lasting Graves disease. In TCRdb, the multiplex PCR reads were re-called with MiXCR into one record per CDR3 protein. The table has 430,000 or so distinct CDR3 sequences, about 21% seen once; the top ten hold 13% to 15%. This sample comprised peripheral blood mononuclear cells (PBMCs), obtained when the disease was refractory, from a patient treated with antithyroid drugs. The receptors stem from a female donor with Graves disease. CDR3s include the opening cysteine and the closing phenylalanine or tryptophan. D genes are given only for firm matches. Clone size is given for some rows only: seen once, a few or many times, or a class if the clone is expanded.

j_gene | abundance | d_gene | v_gene | CDR3nt | CDR3aa
TRBJ2-2 | . | TRBD1 | TRBV9 | TGTGCCAGCAGCGAGACCGGGACAGGGGGCATAATAACCGGGGAGCTGTTTTTT | CASSETGTGGIITGELFF
TRBJ2-1 | once | . | TRBV12-5 | TGTGCTAGTGGTGCTGGACTTTCCCTGGACAATGAGCAGTTCTTC | CASGAGLSLDNEQFF
TRBJ2-5 | many | . | TRBV27 | TGTGCCAGCAGCCCGACAGGTTGGGAGACCCAGTACTTC | CASSPTGWETQYF
TRBJ1-1 | many | . | TRBV5-1 | TGCGCCAGCAGCTTGGCCAACGGCGGACGGAGTGAAGCTTTCTTT | CASSLANGGRSEAFF
TRBJ2-5 | many | . | TRBV11-2 | TGTGCCAGCAGCTTATACTCTTCGGAGACCCAGTACTTC | CASSLYSSETQYF
TRBJ2-7 | . | TRBD1 | TRBV19 | TGTGCCACTTTGGACAGGGCCTCCTACGAGCAGTACTTC | CATLDRASYEQYF
TRBJ2-1 | . | TRBD1 | TRBV6-1 | TGTGCCAGCACCGAAGACAGGGTGGGGGATGAGCAGTTCTTC | CASTEDRVGDEQFF
TRBJ2-7 | many | TRBD2 | TRBV20-1 | TGCAGTGCTGAGCCAGGGACTAGCGGGAGATGGACCACCTACGAGCAGTACTTC | CSAEPGTSGRWTTYEQYF
TRBJ2-1 | . | TRBD2 | TRBV7-2 | TGTGCCAGCAGCTTAGGCGGGAGGAGTCGTGAGCAGTTCTTC | CASSLGGRSREQFF
TRBJ1-6 | few | . | TRBV10-3 | TGTGCCATCAGTGGCTCCGTGGGCCAATTTAATTCACCCCTCCACTTT | CAISGSVGQFNSPLHF
TRBJ2-7 | . | TRBD2 | TRBV19 | TGTGCCACCTCCCTAGCGGGGTCCTACGAGCAGTACTTC | CATSLAGSYEQYF
TRBJ2-7 | . | TRBD2 | TRBV30 | TGTGCCTGGAGAACCGGACTAGCGGGACGCTACGAGCAGTACTTC | CAWRTGLAGRYEQYF
TRBJ1-3 | few | . | TRBV20-1 | TGCAGTGCTACTGGGTTAGGAAACACCATATATTTT | CSATGLGNTIYF
TRBJ2-1 | few | . | TRBV28 | TGTGCCAGCAGTTTGGAGGGGAGTGAGCAGTTCTTC | CASSLEGSEQFF
TRBJ1-4 | many | . | TRBV7-2 | TGTGCCAGCAGCTTCAACCCTCGGCGAGAAAAACTGTTTTTT | CASSFNPRREKLFF
TRBJ2-7 | many | TRBD2 | TRBV27 | TGTGCCAGCAGTTTAATCCCCACTAGCGGGAGATTCGAGCAGTACTTC | CASSLIPTSGRFEQYF
TRBJ2-7 | . | . | TRBV9 | TGTGCCAGCAGTTTTAGGGGCATCGGGAGCGAGCAGTACTTC | CASSFRGIGSEQYF
TRBJ2-2 | many | . | TRBV12-3/TRBV12-4 | TGTGCCAGCAGTTTAGCGGCTAGCGTCGACACCGGGGAGCTGTTTTTT | CASSLAASVDTGELFF
TRBJ1-1 | . | . | TRBV12-3/TRBV12-4 | TGTGCCAGCAGTTATGCGGGGCCGGTCCCTGAAGCTTTCTTT | CASSYAGPVPEAFF
TRBJ2-7 | . | . | TRBV14 | TGTGCCAGCAGCCAAGAGCGGAGGGCCCACGAGCAGTACTTC | CASSQERRAHEQYF
TRBJ1-5 | many | . | TRBV6-1 | TGTGCCAGCCTAACGGGGGTTGTGCTACAGCCCCAGCATTTT | CASLTGVVLQPQHF
TRBJ2-4 | many | TRBD1 | TRBV29-1 | TGCAGCGTCGAGGGACAGGGCCTAGCCAAAAACATTCAGTACTTC | CSVEGQGLAKNIQYF
TRBJ2-5 | many | TRBD1 | TRBV7-2 | TGTGCCAGCAGCTTACCGAAGACAGGGCTGCAAGAGACCCAGTACTTC | CASSLPKTGLQETQYF